This is a list of T cell receptor beta chains from one sample in a study of shared clonotypes between healthy human individuals. Generated by immunoSEQ multiplex PCR, the TCRdb table keeps only in-frame clones and is missing some. The table lists about 2 million clones, about 95% of them singletons, with 0.9% to 1.5% in the top ten. The sample was naive CD8+ T cells sorted from blood. Receptors were obtained from a young man in good health. The CDR3 runs from the conserved cysteine through the conserved F or W. The order of the fields is D gene, V gene, J gene, clone size, CDR3 DNA, CDR3 protein. A D gene is named only where the DNA matches it firmly. Rows give clone size only sometimes, using once, few, many, or a class for an expanded clone.

TRBD1	TRBV25-1	TRBJ2-5	NA	TGTGCCAGCTTCGGGGACAGCCAAGAGACCCAGTACTTC	CASFGDSQETQYF
NA	TRBV4-2	TRBJ1-2	NA	TGTGCCAGCAGCCAAATGACAGCCTATGGCTACACCTTC	CASSQMTAYGYTF
TRBD1	TRBV29-1	TRBJ2-5	NA	TGCAGCGTTGTGGTTGACAGGGGACAAGAGACCCAGTACTTC	CSVVVDRGQETQYF
TRBD2	TRBV27	TRBJ2-1	NA	TGTGCCAGCAGTTTATCCCAGGGGATAGCGGGAACGGCGAATGAGCAGTTCTTC	CASSLSQGIAGTANEQFF
NA	TRBV7-6	TRBJ2-7	NA	TGTGCCAGCAGCTTAGAGTCAGGAAGCACCTACGAGCAGTACTTC	CASSLESGSTYEQYF
NA	TRBV9	TRBJ1-1	NA	TGTGCCAGCAGCGAGCGGGGGGACATTGAGAACACTGAAGCTTTCTTT	CASSERGDIENTEAFF
NA	TRBV7-2	TRBJ2-1	NA	TGTGCCACCTCGGGGAAGCCCTCCTACAATGAGCAGTTCTTC	CATSGKPSYNEQFF
NA	TRBV7-6	TRBJ2-6	NA	TGTGCCTCAGGGGTCTCTGGGGCCAACGTCCTGACTTTC	CASGVSGANVLTF
NA	TRBV13	TRBJ2-7	NA	TGTGCCAGCAGCTCCCTCGATCCCGGGCAGATTTCCTACGAGCAGTACTTC	CASSSLDPGQISYEQYF
NA	TRBV7-2	TRBJ2-1	NA	TGTGCCAGCAGCTTAGTTCCGGGACCCTCCTACAATGAGCAGTTCTTC	CASSLVPGPSYNEQFF
TRBD1	TRBV28	TRBJ2-2	NA	TGTGCCAGCACCAACTTAGGAGACAGGGCCACGAACACCGGGGAGCTGTTTTTT	CASTNLGDRATNTGELFF
TRBD1	TRBV28	TRBJ2-1	NA	TGTGCCAGCAGTTTAAGGGGGCCGGGCAATGAGCAGTTCTTC	CASSLRGPGNEQFF
TRBD2	TRBV5-4	TRBJ2-7	once	TGTGCCAGCAGCTTGTTTGCGGGGGGGACCTACGAGCAGTACTTC	CASSLFAGGTYEQYF
NA	TRBV14	TRBJ2-1	NA	TGTGCCAGCGGCTCGGGGAATTACAATGAGCAGTTCTTC	CASGSGNYNEQFF
NA	TRBV25-1	TRBJ2-1	NA	TGTGCCAGCAGTGGCTACCCGCAAGAGGCGAATGAGCAGTTCTTC	CASSGYPQEANEQFF
NA	TRBV7-9	TRBJ1-1	once	TGTGCCAGCAGACCAGGGTTGGGCGACACTGAAGCTTTCTTT	CASRPGLGDTEAFF
TRBD2	TRBV4-1	TRBJ2-3	NA	TGCGCCAGCAGCCCTACTAGCGGCACAGATACGCAGTATTTT	CASSPTSGTDTQYF
NA	TRBV5-4	TRBJ1-4	once	TGTGCCAGCAGTTTTCAGGGAACTGATGAAAAACTGTTTTTT	CASSFQGTDEKLFF
NA	TRBV27	TRBJ2-7	NA	TGTGCCAGCAGTTTGGGGGTCAGTATATACGAGCAGTACTTC	CASSLGVSIYEQYF
TRBD1	TRBV19	TRBJ2-7	NA	TGTGCCAGTAATACCCGGGACAGGGGACACGAGCAGTACTTC	CASNTRDRGHEQYF
NA	TRBV5-1	TRBJ2-1	NA	TGCGCCAGCAGCTTCAATGATCAAAATGAGCAGTTCTTC	CASSFNDQNEQFF
NA	TRBV6-5	TRBJ2-1	NA	TGTGCCAGCAGTCTTCCTGAACTAGAGCAGTTCTTC	CASSLPELEQFF
TRBD1	TRBV9	TRBJ2-3	NA	TGTGCCAGCAGCCGACAGGGATCCCCTCCGCAGTATTTT	CASSRQGSPPQYF
NA	TRBV6-5	TRBJ2-1	NA	TGTGCCAGCAGTTCAAGACAGTATAGCTCCTACAATGAGCAGTTCTTC	CASSSRQYSSYNEQFF
NA	TRBV19	TRBJ2-2	NA	TGTGCCAGTAGTACCCCACCGGACGTTTGGGGCACCGGGGAGCTGTTTTTT	CASSTPPDVWGTGELFF
TRBD1	TRBV7-9	TRBJ2-5	NA	TGTGCCAGCAGCGGGCCCGACAGGGGGAGGGAGACCCAGTACTTC	CASSGPDRGRETQYF
NA	TRBV28	TRBJ2-7	NA	TGTGCCAGCAGTTTCGAGCAGGGAGGGGGCCTTTCGTACGAGCAGTACTTC	CASSFEQGGGLSYEQYF
TRBD2	TRBV19	TRBJ2-7	NA	TGTGCCAGTAGTCAAAAGACTAGCGGGACCTACGAGCAGTACTTC	CASSQKTSGTYEQYF
TRBD2	TRBV9	TRBJ2-5	once	TGTGCCAGCAGCCCATCAACGGTACTAGCGGGAGCGGAGACCCAGTACTTC	CASSPSTVLAGAETQYF
NA	TRBV11-2	TRBJ2-7	NA	TGTGCCAGCAGCTTTGGGGTGGGGTACTACGAGCAGTACTTC	CASSFGVGYYEQYF
TRBD1	TRBV7-7	TRBJ2-2	NA	TGTGCTAGCAGCGCCGGGACAGGGATCACCGGGGAGCTGTTTTTT	CASSAGTGITGELFF
TRBD1	TRBV25-1	TRBJ2-7	NA	TGTGCCAGCAGTGAGCGACAGGGGTTCTACGAGCAGTACTTC	CASSERQGFYEQYF
NA	TRBV27	TRBJ2-2	NA	TGTGCCAGCAGTTTATCGCTTGCCGGGGAGCTGTTTTTT	CASSLSLAGELFF
NA	TRBV2	TRBJ2-1	NA	TGTGCCAGCAGTGGGGAACTAGCTTCCTACAATGAGCAGTTCTTC	CASSGELASYNEQFF
NA	TRBV5-6	TRBJ2-7	NA	TGTGCCAGCAGCTTTTACTCCTACGAGCAGTACTTC	CASSFYSYEQYF
NA	TRBV7-3	TRBJ2-1	NA	TGTGCCAGCAGCTTAACGGAGGACAATGAGCAGTTCTTC	CASSLTEDNEQFF
NA	TRBV27	TRBJ2-6	NA	TGTGCCAGCAGTTTCAGGGTGCCTGGGGCCAACGTCCTGACTTTC	CASSFRVPGANVLTF
NA	TRBV10-2	TRBJ2-5	NA	TGCGCCAGCAGTGAAAGTCCAGGGCGCCAAGAGACCCAGTACTTC	CASSESPGRQETQYF
TRBD1	TRBV4-1	TRBJ2-1	NA	TGCGCCAGCAGGCAGGGGGCCGACAATGAGCAGTTCTTC	CASRQGADNEQFF
NA	TRBV5-1	TRBJ2-2	NA	TGCGCCAGCAGAGGGGAGAACACCGGGGAGCTGTTTTTT	CASRGENTGELFF
NA	TRBV27	TRBJ1-2	NA	TGTGCCAGCAGTTCCGGGGGCCGCTACACCTTC	CASSSGGRYTF